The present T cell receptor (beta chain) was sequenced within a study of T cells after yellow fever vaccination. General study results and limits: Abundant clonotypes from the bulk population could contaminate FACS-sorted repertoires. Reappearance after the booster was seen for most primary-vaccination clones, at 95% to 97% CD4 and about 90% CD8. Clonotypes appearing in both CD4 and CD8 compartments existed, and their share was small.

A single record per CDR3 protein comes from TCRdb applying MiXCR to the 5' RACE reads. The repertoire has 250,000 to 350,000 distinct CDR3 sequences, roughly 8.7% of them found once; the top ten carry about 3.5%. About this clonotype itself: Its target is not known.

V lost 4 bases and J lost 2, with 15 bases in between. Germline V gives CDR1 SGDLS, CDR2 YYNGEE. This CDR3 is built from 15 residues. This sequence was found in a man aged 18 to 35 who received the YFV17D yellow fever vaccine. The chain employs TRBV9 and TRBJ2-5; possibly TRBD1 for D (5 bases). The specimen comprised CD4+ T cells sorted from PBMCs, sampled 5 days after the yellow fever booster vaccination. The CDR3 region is CASSLRDMGQETQYF. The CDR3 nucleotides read TGTGCCAGCAGCCTCAGGGATATGGGGCAAGAGACCCAGTACTTC.